These 26 T cell receptor beta chains share one sample of origin, sequenced in a study of blood T cell repertoires in COVID-19. Clones were sequenced by immunoSEQ multiplex PCR, and TCRdb holds only the in-frame ones, with some missing. This table has roughly 150,000 clones, 65% to 85% appearing once. The sequencing sample was made of PBMCs or T cells enriched from blood (not recorded which). These TCRs come from a man between 35 and 55 years old who had recovered from COVID-19.

This chain joins TRBV5-6 and TRBJ2-7, with 15 nucleotides matching TRBD2. Trimming removed 4 bases from V and 5 bases from J; junction bases left unmatched: 7. The CDR3 spans 16 residues. Germline V gene lookup returns CDR1 SGHDT and CDR2 YYEEEE. The CDR3 here is CASSRPGLAGGHEQYV. CDR3 sequence (DNA): TGTGCCAGCAGCCGCCCGGGACTAGCGGGGGGCCACGAGCAGTACGTC.

The chain joins TRBV6-5 to TRBJ1-5; no definite D call. The CDR3 loop spans 12 amino acids. Per germline, CDR1 MNHEY and CDR2 SVGAGI. Between the trimmed V and J ends, which lost 7 bases and 2 bases, there was a span of 6 bases. In DNA, the CDR3 is TGTGCCAGCAAACTGGGCAATCAGCCCCAGCATTTT. This translates into CASKLGNQPQHF.

This clone was seen once. The rearrangement links TRBV6-5 to TRBJ1-2, with D possibly being TRBD1 (5 bases). The CDR3 contains 13 residues. Germline CDR1 is MNHEY and CDR2 is SVGAGI. Deletions cut 7 bases from V and 8 bases from J, with 17 bases between. This CDR3 reads CASIYGRGGGYTF. CDR3 nucleotide sequence: TGTGCCAGCATCTATGGAAGGGGAGGGGGCTACACCTTC.

The chain combines TRBV5-6 with TRBJ2-2, with D unclear. The length of the CDR3 is 13 residues. V lost 1 base, J lost 4 bases, and 5 bases lay in between. CDR1 is SGHDT and CDR2 is YYEEEE in the germline V gene. CDR3: CASSLLLTGELFF. The CDR3 coding sequence is TGTGCCAGCAGCTTGCTCCTCACCGGGGAGCTGTTTTTT.

The rearrangement joins TRBV5-6 to TRBJ1-1, with 7 bases that match TRBD1. This CDR3 is 16 amino acids long. The V gene's germline CDR1 is SGHDT and CDR2 YYEEEE. After removal of 4 bases from V and 5 bases from J, the junction contained 14 bases not matched to a gene. The CDR3 nucleotides read TGTGCCAGCAGCGCCAGGGGGACACAATTGGGGACTGAAGCTTTCTTT. This translates into CASSARGTQLGTEAFF.

This chain links TRBV7-2 with TRBJ2-2; 8 nucleotides align to TRBD2. The CDR3 consists of 15 residues. CDR1 and CDR2 (germline): SGHTA, FQGNSA. The trim removed 5 bases at V and 5 bases at J, leaving 7 bases unmatched. CDR3 in DNA: TGTGCCAGCAGCGGGGGACTAGGGGGTACCGGGGAGCTGTTTTTT. It specifies CASSGGLGGTGELFF. The full variable domain, completed using reference TRBV7-2 and TRBJ2-2, is GAGVSQSPSNKVTEKGKDVELRCDPISGHTALYWYRQSLGQGLEFLIYFQGNSAPDKSGLPSDRFSAERTGGSVSTLTIQRTQQEDSAVYLCASSGGLGGTGELFFGEGSRLTVL.

The genes are TRBV7-2 and TRBJ2-1; 11 bases are shared with TRBD2. The junction had 10 bases not matched to a gene; V was cut back by 5 bases and J by 10 bases. This CDR3 has 15 residues. Germline CDR1 is SGHTA and CDR2 is FQGNSA. In nucleotides, the CDR3 is TGTGCCAGCAGCCCACAGCTGCTAGCGGGGGGAGAGCAGTTCTTC. It codes for CASSPQLLAGGEQFF.

The J gene is TRBJ1-5, the V gene TRBV7-9; no clear D gene. Trimming removed 5 bases from V and 0 bases from J, with 14 bases in between. The germline V gene encodes CDR1 SEHNR and CDR2 FQNEAQ (reference sequence). The CDR3 length is 16 residues. This CDR3 reads CASSRNGVNSNQPQHF. The CDR3 region has the DNA TGTGCCAGCAGCCGAAACGGGGTAAATAGCAATCAGCCCCAGCATTTT.

This chain uses TRBV5-1 with TRBJ2-1, with unresolved D. Germline assignment: CDR1 SGHRS and CDR2 YFSETQ. V was cut by 6 bases and J by 5 bases, with 21 bases left in between. The CDR3 is 16 residues long. CDR3 nucleotides: TGCGCCAGCATGAAAAGTGATCGACACTGGGACAATGAGCAGTTCTTC. Residues: CASMKSDRHWDNEQFF. The complete variable domain, with remaining parts taken from reference TRBV5-1 and TRBJ2-1, reads KAGVTQTPRYLIKTRGQQVTLSCSPISGHRSVSWYQQTPGQGLQFLFEYFSETQRNKGNFPGRFSGRQFSNSRSEMNVSTLELGDSALYLCASMKSDRHWDNEQFFGPGTRLTVL.

The genes are TRBV24-1 and TRBJ1-2; 7 bases line up with TRBD1. CDR3 size: 16 residues. Germline lookup yields CDR1 KGHDR and CDR2 SFDVKD. Germline trimming cut 5 bases from V and 0 bases from J; bases unmatched to any gene: 8. The CDR3 region has the DNA TGTGCCACCAGTGGCCCCTCAGGGGGTACTAACTATGGCTACACCTTC. This encodes CATSGPSGGTNYGYTF.

The CDR3 bases are TGTGCCAGCACGCGGGACGGGCCCTACGAGCAGTACGTC. Protein sequence: CASTRDGPYEQYV. The rearrangement joins TRBV6-5 to TRBJ2-7; perhaps TRBD2 as D (6 bases). In germline, CDR1 is MNHEY, CDR2 SVGAGI. CDR3 length equals 13 residues. V was clipped by 7 bases and J by 2 bases, with 12 bases between them.

This chain links TRBV3-1 (or the pseudogene TRBV3-2) with TRBJ2-7; 7 bases line up with TRBD1. V was clipped by 7 bases and J by 2 bases; unmatched bases: 8. The length of the CDR3 is 14 residues. Per the germline V gene, CDR1 is LGHDT and CDR2 is YNNKEL (reference sequence). The CDR3 DNA reads TGTGCCAGCAACACAGGGGTGGGCGCCTACGAGCAGTACTTC. Protein sequence: CASNTGVGAYEQYF.

CDR3 sequence reads: CASSGVFEKNTEAFF. Written as DNA, the CDR3 is TGTGCCAGCAGTGGTGTATTTGAGAAGAACACTGAAGCTTTCTTT. The chain recombines TRBV11-1 with TRBJ1-1; D remains unclear. Germline V lookup: CDR1 SGHAT, CDR2 FQDESV (reference sequence). The V gene lost 6 bases and the J gene lost 1 base, with 15 bases spanning the gap. The CDR3 extends over 15 amino acids.

The sample holds a few counts of this clone. J is TRBJ1-4 and V is TRBV7-9, with D tentatively TRBD1 (6 bases). This CDR3 has 15 residues. Per the germline V gene, CDR1 is SEHNR and CDR2 is FQNEAQ (reference sequence). V was cut by 5 bases and J by 8 bases, with 18 bases left in between. The CDR3 reads CASSLQGGDFEKLFF. Here the CDR3 DNA reads TGTGCCAGCAGCCTACAAGGGGGAGATTTCGAAAAACTGTTTTTT.

CDR3 in DNA: TGTGCCAGTAGTACGACAGGGTGGTATGGGATGAACACTGAAGCTTTCTTT. It codes for CASSTTGWYGMNTEAFF. The chain employs TRBV19 and TRBJ1-1, with TRBD1 matching 7 bases. The trim removed 4 bases at V and 0 bases at J, leaving 11 bases unmatched. The CDR3 is 17 amino acids. Germline CDR1 LNHDA, CDR2 SQIVND (reference sequence).

The chain couples TRBV7-9 to TRBJ2-1, with TRBD2 matching over 12 bases. The CDR3 contains 17 residues. With 5 bases clipped from V and 0 bases from J, the junction kept 5 bases outside the gene matches. The V gene's germline CDR1 is SEHNR and CDR2 FQNEAQ (reference sequence). The CDR3 nucleotides are TGTGCCAGCAGCCCCTCGACTAGCGGGGGCTCCTACAATGAGCAGTTCTTC. Protein product: CASSPSTSGGSYNEQFF.

This chain's CDR3 is CASRRSGTGELFF. In DNA, the CDR3 is TGTGCCAGCAGACGTAGCGGGACCGGGGAGCTGTTTTTT. The chain uses TRBV27 and TRBJ2-2; 7 nucleotides align to TRBD2. This CDR3 spans 13 amino acids. The V segment lost 6 bases and the J segment 5 bases; nucleotides outside the gene matches: 3. Per germline, CDR1 MNHEY and CDR2 SMNVEV (reference sequence).

V and J are TRBV30 and TRBJ2-7; 7 nucleotides agree with TRBD1. The germline V gene encodes CDR1 GTSNPN and CDR2 SVGIG (reference sequence). The CDR3 is 12 amino acids. V lost 0 bases and J lost 5; bases outside the gene matches: 1. The DNA of the CDR3 is TGTGCCTGGAGTGTTACAGGGGACGAGCAGTACGTC. Amino acids: CAWSVTGDEQYV.

The rearrangement links TRBV2 to TRBJ1-2; D is ambiguous. The ends were cut back, 3 bases at V and 8 bases at J, with 10 bases in the middle. Germline V CDR1 and CDR2: SNHLY, FYNNEI. There are 12 residues in the CDR3. CDR3 DNA sequence: TGTGCCAGCAGTGAGGGCCCGCGAGGCTACACCTTC. It codes for CASSEGPRGYTF.

The rearrangement links TRBV9 to TRBJ2-1; a weak D match, TRBD1 (6 bases). The V gene's germline CDR1 is SGDLS and CDR2 YYNGEE. The CDR3 extends over 16 amino acids. Trimming removed 0 bases from V and 4 bases from J, with 14 bases in between. CDR3 sequence reads: CASSVGRGSQYNEQFF. The CDR3 DNA follows: TGTGCCAGCAGCGTAGGAAGGGGGTCACAATACAATGAGCAGTTCTTC.

This clone showed up just a few times. The V call is TRBV5-1, the J call TRBJ1-6, with 8 bases identical to TRBD1. With 4 bases clipped from V and 7 bases from J, the junction kept 7 bases outside the gene matches. The CDR3 is made up of 15 amino acids. Germline assignment: CDR1 SGHRS and CDR2 YFSETQ. Written as DNA, the CDR3 is TGCGCCAGCAGCGTTGGACAGGGACTCAATTCACCCCTCCACTTT. Translating gives CASSVGQGLNSPLHF.

The CDR3 sequence: CATKRSAGILPQHF. The CDR3 DNA reads as TGTGCCACCAAGCGTTCGGCTGGAATCTTGCCCCAGCATTTT. This sequence joins TRBV19 and TRBJ1-5; D gene unclear. The CDR3 is 14 amino acids. The V end lost 10 bases, the J end lost 9 bases, and 22 bases lay between the germline ends. CDR1 LNHDA and CDR2 SQIVND come from the germline V gene (reference sequence).

This clone was seen a few times. In DNA form, the CDR3 reads TGTGCCAGCAGCCGATTACAGGGTTACAATGAGCAGTTCTTC. It translates to CASSRLQGYNEQFF. The genes are TRBV13 and TRBJ2-1; a possible D gene is TRBD1 (6 bases). V lost 5 bases and J 4 bases, leaving 12 bases between the germline ends. This CDR3 is 14 amino acids long. Germline V gene sequence: CDR1 PRHDT, CDR2 FYEKMQ (reference sequence). The complete variable domain, with remaining parts taken from reference TRBV13 and TRBJ2-1, reads AAGVIQSPRHLIKEKRETATLKCYPIPRHDTVYWYQQGPGQDPQFLISFYEKMQSDKGSIPDRFSAQQFSDYHSELNMSSLELGDSALYFCASSRLQGYNEQFFGPGTRLTVL.

The genes are TRBV5-1 and TRBJ2-2, with D possibly being TRBD1 (5 bases). The length of the CDR3 is 14 residues. V was pared by 3 bases and J by 4 bases, with 10 bases between. Looked up from germline, CDR1 is SGHRS and CDR2 is YFSETQ. The CDR3 region is CASSSDRTTGELFF. CDR3 DNA: TGCGCCAGCAGCTCCGACAGAACCACCGGGGAGCTGTTTTTT. Filled out from reference TRBV5-1 and TRBJ2-2, the complete variable domain reads KAGVTQTPRYLIKTRGQQVTLSCSPISGHRSVSWYQQTPGQGLQFLFEYFSETQRNKGNFPGRFSGRQFSNSRSEMNVSTLELGDSALYLCASSSDRTTGELFFGEGSRLTVL.

The V call is TRBV19, the J call TRBJ1-5; D call uncertain. The germline V gene has CDR1 LNHDA and CDR2 SQIVND (reference sequence). V gave up 7 bases and J gave up 0 bases, with 25 bases separating them. The CDR3 covers 19 residues. In DNA, the CDR3 is TGTGCCAGTACTCTCCGTGGGCTTACCCAAGCTTATAGCAATCAGCCCCAGCATTTT. Protein product: CASTLRGLTQAYSNQPQHF.

The chain couples TRBV5-1 to TRBJ1-1; D call uncertain. In germline, CDR1 is SGHRS, CDR2 YFSETQ. This CDR3 has 11 residues. Trimming shortened V by 4 bases and J by 2 bases, and 3 bases separated the two germline ends. For the CDR3, the DNA is TGCGCCAGCAGCCTAAACACTGAAGCTTTCTTT. Protein sequence: CASSLNTEAFF.